One T cell receptor beta chain is described in this entry. Its antigen is currently unknown. The entry originates in a study of OX40 agonist ivuxolimab in advanced cancers. Study in general: An agonistic human IgG2 monoclonal antibody against OX40 (CD134) was given. Study conclusions and caveats: No antigen was identified for the clonally expanded peripheral T cells.

Sampled blood was obtained at baseline, cycle 4 day 1, and cycle 7 day 1. The CDR3 sequence is 16 residues long. Trimming removed 6 bases at V and 4 bases at J, with 21 bases between. Germline V gives CDR1 SNHLY, CDR2 FYNNEI. The protocol was immunoSEQ multiplex PCR, while the TCRdb copy is restricted to in-frame clones and leaves out a portion. This table holds approximately 31,000 clones, about 80% found once. The chain links TRBV2 to TRBJ1-2; the D gene is possibly TRBD1 (6 bases). Material: CD4+ or CD8+ T cells sorted from blood, obtained in a trial of the OX40 agonist ivuxolimab. This sequence originates from an adult with an advanced solid tumor such as melanoma, head and neck, liver or kidney cancer. CDR3 DNA sequence: TGTGCCAGCAGAGTAAATACAGCGAGGGGGGTCTATGGCTACACCTTC. Translated: CASRVNTARGVYGYTF. The complete variable domain, with remaining parts taken from reference TRBV2 and TRBJ1-2, reads EPEVTQTPSHQVTQMGQEVILRCVPISNHLYFYWYRQILGQKVEFLVSFYNNEISEKSEIFDDQFSVERPDGSNFTLKIRSTKLEDSAMYFCASRVNTARGVYGYTFGSGTRLTVV.